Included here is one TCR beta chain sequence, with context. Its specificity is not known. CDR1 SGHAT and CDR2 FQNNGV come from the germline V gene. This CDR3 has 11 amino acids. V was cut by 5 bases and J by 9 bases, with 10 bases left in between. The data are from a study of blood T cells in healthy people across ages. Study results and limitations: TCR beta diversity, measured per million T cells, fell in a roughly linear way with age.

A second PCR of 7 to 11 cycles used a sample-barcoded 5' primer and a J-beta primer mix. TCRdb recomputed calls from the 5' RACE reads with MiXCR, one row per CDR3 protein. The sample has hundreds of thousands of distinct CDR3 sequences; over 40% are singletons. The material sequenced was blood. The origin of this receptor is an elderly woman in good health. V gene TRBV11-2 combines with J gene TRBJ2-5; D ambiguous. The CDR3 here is CASSAAGAQYF. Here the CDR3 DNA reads TGTGCCAGCAGCGCGGCTGGGGCCCAGTACTTC.